This T cell receptor (beta chain) appears in the sequencing data of a study of yellow fever vaccine responses in identical twins. Study conclusions and caveats: Reportedly, twins showed a vaccine T cell response that looked partly convergent and partly personalized.

Regarding this clonotype: Its specificity is not known.

MiXCR was run by TCRdb on the RT-PCR reads, yielding one entry per CDR3 protein. The repertoire holds under 25,000 distinct CDR3 sequences, with roughly three quarters as singletons. The sequence was obtained from a woman aged 18-35 years who received the yellow fever vaccine. The source was T cells from blood (PBMCs), unsorted or a sorted subset (not recorded which), collected before or after yellow fever vaccination (not recorded which).

The CDR3 spells CASSRGYSYNEQFF. The CDR3 coding sequence is TGTGCCAGCAGCCGGGGGTACTCCTACAATGAGCAGTTCTTC. This chain links TRBV2 with TRBJ2-1, with a tentative D call TRBD2 (6 bases). The CDR3 covers 14 residues. V lost 6 bases to trimming and J lost 0 bases, with 9 bases between them. CDR1 and CDR2 (germline): SNHLY, FYNNEI.